This T cell receptor (beta chain) was sequenced in a study of blood T cell repertoires in COVID-19. This clone was seen more than once but under ten times. The table came from immunoSEQ multiplex PCR; TCRdb's copy has only in-frame clones and leaves some out. The data contain 150,000 to 200,000 clones, approximately 85% of them seen just once; the ten biggest clones take up approximately 5.4%. The germline CDR1 and CDR2 sequences are MGHRA and YSYEKL. The CDR3 is 16 residues long. The germline V and J ends were trimmed by 0 bases and 2 bases, with 12 bases remaining between them. Sequencing was performed on peripheral blood. This receptor was identified in a woman aged 45-60 years with COVID-19, enrolled during active disease. V gene TRBV4-1 combines with J gene TRBJ2-3; D is possibly TRBD2 (6 bases). The CDR3 sequence is CASSQDYGRITDTQYF. The CDR3 DNA sequence: TGCGCCAGCAGCCAAGATTATGGGAGGATCACAGATACGCAGTATTTT.